A selection of T cell receptor beta chains follows, all from one sample in a study of T cell responses to AZD1222 COVID-19 vaccine. This table comes from immunoSEQ multiplex PCR, and its TCRdb copy is limited to in-frame clones, with some not included. Of 130,000 to 150,000 clones in the sample, 82% were seen once. The sequenced sample was peripheral blood, obtained on day 0 of MenACWY control vaccination. All receptors come from an adult in good health. CDR3s include the opening cysteine and the closing phenylalanine or tryptophan. The D gene is left open where the match is weak. Only part of the rows carry a size: once, few, many, or a class if the clone is expanded.

V	D	size	J	DNA	CDR3
TRBV2	TRBD1	few	TRBJ1-3	TGTGCCAGCAGCCTCGACAGGGTCGCTGGAAACACCATATATTTT	CASSLDRVAGNTIYF
TRBV4-1	TRBD2	.	TRBJ2-1	TGCGCCAGCAGCCTCGGGACTAGCGGGGGGGAGGAGCAGTTCTTC	CASSLGTSGGEEQFF
TRBV10-3	TRBD1	.	TRBJ1-5	TGTGCCATCAGTCTGACAGGGCCGGATCAGCCCCAGCATTTT	CAISLTGPDQPQHF
TRBV10-2	TRBD1	.	TRBJ1-5	TGCGCCAGCAGTTTCGACAGGGGTGGCAATCAGCCCCAGCATTTT	CASSFDRGGNQPQHF
TRBV6-5	.	few	TRBJ2-1	TGTGCCAGCAGACCTCGGACGGGAACCTACAATGAGCAGTTCTTC	CASRPRTGTYNEQFF
TRBV5-4	.	few	TRBJ1-1	TGTGCCAGCAGCTTGGTCTATGGTGACAGTGAAGCTTTCTTT	CASSLVYGDSEAFF
TRBV19	TRBD1	.	TRBJ1-5	TGTGCCAGTAAAAGAGGGGGCACTCCTAAGCCCCAGCATTTT	CASKRGGTPKPQHF
TRBV6-5	.	.	TRBJ1-4	TGTGCCAGCAGTTACAGGAGGGGCGTCGGGGAAAAACTGTTTTTT	CASSYRRGVGEKLFF
TRBV19	.	.	TRBJ2-5	TGTGCCAGCTCGAGGACAGACCAAGAGACCCAGTACTTC	CASSRTDQETQYF
TRBV3-1/TRBV3-2	.	.	TRBJ2-2	TGTGCCAGCAGCCAAGGGGGCTACACCGGGGAGCTGTTTTTT	CASSQGGYTGELFF
TRBV19	TRBD1	.	TRBJ1-1	TGTGCCAGTAGTATCCAGGGGGCGAACACTGAAGCTTTCTTT	CASSIQGANTEAFF
TRBV24-1	TRBD2	few	TRBJ2-2	TGTGCCACCAGTGATCCGGGGGGGACCGGGGAGCTGTTTTTT	CATSDPGGTGELFF
TRBV29-1	.	.	TRBJ1-2	TGCAGCGTTGAACTACAGCAGTCTAACTATGGCTACACCTTC	CSVELQQSNYGYTF
TRBV19	.	few	TRBJ2-7	TGTGCCAGTAGTATAGATCCAGGGCTCTACGAGCAGTACTTC	CASSIDPGLYEQYF
TRBV2	.	.	TRBJ2-1	TGTGCCAGCAGTGAAGCGCTTCGGGGGTCATACAATGAGCAGTTCTTC	CASSEALRGSYNEQFF
TRBV7-2	.	.	TRBJ1-2	TGTGCCAGCAGCTTAGAAAGGGTGTTAGGCTACACCTTC	CASSLERVLGYTF
TRBV18	.	.	TRBJ1-5	TGTGCCAGCTCACCGTTCGACGTGGGCAGCAATCAGCCCCAGCATTTT	CASSPFDVGSNQPQHF
TRBV7-9	TRBD1	.	TRBJ1-2	TGTGCCAGCAGCATCTCCGGGACAGCCAATGGCTACACCTTC	CASSISGTANGYTF
TRBV5-4	.	.	TRBJ1-1	TGTGCCAGCAGCTTGGAACGGGACCTTGAAGCTTTCTTT	CASSLERDLEAFF
TRBV14	.	.	TRBJ1-6	TGTGCCAGCAGCCAGGGGGTCACCTATAATTCACCCCTCCACTTT	CASSQGVTYNSPLHF
TRBV28	.	.	TRBJ1-3	TGTGCCAGCAGCCGACCCGGGACACAGCTCGGAAACACCATATATTTT	CASSRPGTQLGNTIYF
TRBV5-5	TRBD1	.	TRBJ2-7	TGTGCCAGCAGCCCGAGGACAGGGGAGGTCTTCGAGCAGTACTTC	CASSPRTGEVFEQYF
TRBV6-4	.	few	TRBJ2-3	TGTGCCAGCTCCGGAGTCGGGGGCACAGATACGCAGTATTTT	CASSGVGGTDTQYF
TRBV27	TRBD1	.	TRBJ2-1	TGTGCCAGCAGTTTGCGTGCAGGGGGCGCTGAGCAGTTCTTC	CASSLRAGGAEQFF
TRBV19	.	.	TRBJ2-1	TGTGCCAGTACGGGACGGGGGCCGGGTGAGCAGTTCTTC	CASTGRGPGEQFF
TRBV5-8	.	.	TRBJ1-1	TGTGCCAGCAGCCCAACCGGGGGGAACACTGAAGCTTTCTTT	CASSPTGGNTEAFF
TRBV11-2	.	.	TRBJ2-7	TGTGCCAGCAGCTTACCGTACGAGCAGTACTTC	CASSLPYEQYF
TRBV7-9	TRBD1	.	TRBJ2-1	TGTGCCAGCAGCTTTACACAGGGGGAGACCAATGAGCAGTTCTTC	CASSFTQGETNEQFF
TRBV15	TRBD2	.	TRBJ2-5	TGTGCCACCAGCAGAGATATGAGCGGGGGGAGCGAGACCCAGTACTTC	CATSRDMSGGSETQYF
TRBV9	TRBD1	.	TRBJ2-7	TGTGCCAGCAGCGTAGCACCGGGACAGGGGGAATTGTACGAGCAGTACTTC	CASSVAPGQGELYEQYF
TRBV24-1	TRBD2	.	TRBJ2-1	TGTGCCACCAGTGTAGCGCGGGGGGGCCTAAGTGAGCAGTTCTTC	CATSVARGGLSEQFF
TRBV18	.	.	TRBJ1-2	TGTGCCAGCTCGGAAACCCAACCCCCGGGGGATGGCTACACCTTC	CASSETQPPGDGYTF
TRBV5-1	TRBD1	.	TRBJ2-3	TGCGCCAGCCAGGACAGGGTCACAGATACGCAGTATTTT	CASQDRVTDTQYF
TRBV7-9	.	.	TRBJ1-1	TGTGCCAGCAGCTTAGGAAGTAGTGCCACTGAAGCTTTCTTT	CASSLGSSATEAFF
TRBV29-1	.	.	TRBJ1-2	TGCAGCGTGAACAGGGACGGCTATGGCTACACCTTC	CSVNRDGYGYTF
TRBV2	.	once	TRBJ2-2	TGTGCCAGCAGTATTACAGAGACCGGGGAGCTGTTTTTT	CASSITETGELFF
TRBV3-1/TRBV3-2	.	.	TRBJ2-6	TGTGCCAGCAGCCAAAACCCAGTCAACAGGGTTTCTGGGGCCAACGTCCTGACTTTC	CASSQNPVNRVSGANVLTF
TRBV12-2	.	.	TRBJ1-1	TGTGCAAGTCGCTTAGCCCCAAGAGGCACTGAAGCTTTCTTT	CASRLAPRGTEAFF
TRBV2	.	.	TRBJ2-1	TGTGCCAGCAGCCAGGGGTCCTACAATGAGCAGTTCTTC	CASSQGSYNEQFF
TRBV6-5	.	.	TRBJ2-1	TGTGCCAGCAGTTACTCGAAAGGAGGTTACAATGAGCAGTTCTTC	CASSYSKGGYNEQFF
TRBV5-1	.	once	TRBJ2-5	TGCGCCAGCAGCTTGAACAGCCCTACCCGCCAAGAGACCCAGTACTTC	CASSLNSPTRQETQYF
TRBV28	TRBD1	.	TRBJ1-6	TGTGCCAGCCGTGTAGGACAGGGGAATTCACCCCTCCACTTT	CASRVGQGNSPLHF
TRBV12-3/TRBV12-4	.	.	TRBJ2-1	TGTGCCAGCAGTTCCGGGACCCCCAATGAGCAGTTCTTC	CASSSGTPNEQFF
TRBV28	TRBD1	.	TRBJ2-4	TGTGCCAGCAGTTTCTTACAGGGGAGAAACATTCAGTACTTC	CASSFLQGRNIQYF
TRBV28	.	.	TRBJ1-1	TGTGCCAGCAGTTTAAGAACAGGGCCCATCGGAGAAGCTTTCTTT	CASSLRTGPIGEAFF
TRBV5-1	.	.	TRBJ1-2	TGCGCCAGCAGCTCCCCGGGACAAGGGGTTTATGGCTACACCTTC	CASSSPGQGVYGYTF
TRBV7-9	TRBD2	.	TRBJ2-1	TGTGCCAGCAGCTTAAGCTTCGGGGGGGCCGGCAATGAGCAGTTCTTC	CASSLSFGGAGNEQFF
TRBV15	.	once	TRBJ2-2	TGTGCCACCAGCAGAGATCGGCAGGGGTCTTTGGCCGGGGAGCTGTTTTTT	CATSRDRQGSLAGELFF
TRBV10-2	.	.	TRBJ2-5	TGCGCCAGCAGTGAGTCGGTGAAGGGGACCCAGTACTTC	CASSESVKGTQYF
TRBV28	.	.	TRBJ1-3	TGTGCCAGCAGTTCTCGCGGGGGAAACACCATATATTTT	CASSSRGGNTIYF
TRBV5-6	.	.	TRBJ1-5	TGTGCCAGCAGCTTACAGAATCAGCCCCAGCATTTT	CASSLQNQPQHF
TRBV21-1	.	.	TRBJ2-1	TGTGCCAGCAGCAAGGGCACCGGGGGGACTGGGACGAGTGAGCAGTTCTTC	CASSKGTGGTGTSEQFF
TRBV19	TRBD1	.	TRBJ1-2	TGTGCCAGTAGTACCACAGGGGGCGTGAGCGGCTACACCTTC	CASSTTGGVSGYTF
TRBV5-1	TRBD1	few	TRBJ2-1	TGCGCCAGCAGCTTAGGGGGCAACGGCTACAATGAGCAGTTCTTC	CASSLGGNGYNEQFF
TRBV6-2/TRBV6-3	.	.	TRBJ1-3	TGTGCCAGCAGTTACTCGTTGCACAGAGGAAACACCATATATTTT	CASSYSLHRGNTIYF
TRBV6-5	.	.	TRBJ1-3	TGTGCCAGCAGTTACTCTTCCGGGGCTGGAAACACCATATATTTT	CASSYSSGAGNTIYF
TRBV6-5	.	.	TRBJ1-6	TGTGCCAGCAGTTACTCGAGCGGGAATTCACCCCTCCACTTT	CASSYSSGNSPLHF
TRBV2	.	.	TRBJ1-3	TGTGCCAGCAGTGAAGAGAGAAACACCATATATTTT	CASSEERNTIYF
TRBV5-1	TRBD1	.	TRBJ2-3	TGCGCCAGCAGCCGCACAGGGGGCACAGCAGATACGCAGTATTTT	CASSRTGGTADTQYF